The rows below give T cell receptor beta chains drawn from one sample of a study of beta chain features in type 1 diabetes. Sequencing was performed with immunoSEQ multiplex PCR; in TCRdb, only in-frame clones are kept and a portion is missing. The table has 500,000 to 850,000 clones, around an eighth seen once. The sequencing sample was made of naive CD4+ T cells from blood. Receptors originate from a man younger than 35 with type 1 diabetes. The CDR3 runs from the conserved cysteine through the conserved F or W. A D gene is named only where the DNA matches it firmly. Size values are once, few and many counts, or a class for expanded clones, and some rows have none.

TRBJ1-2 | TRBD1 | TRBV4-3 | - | CASSQDQGGINGYTF | TGCGCCAGCAGCCAAGATCAAGGGGGCATTAATGGCTACACCTTC
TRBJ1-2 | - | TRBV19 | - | CASSYNSSPYGYTF | TGTGCCAGTAGTTATAACAGTTCACCGTATGGCTACACCTTC
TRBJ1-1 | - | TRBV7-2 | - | CASSSNLNTEAFF | TGTGCCAGCAGCTCAAACCTGAACACTGAAGCTTTCTTT
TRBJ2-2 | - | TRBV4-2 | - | CASSQEWPGAANTGELFF | TGTGCCAGCAGCCAAGAGTGGCCAGGGGCCGCGAACACCGGGGAGCTGTTTTTT
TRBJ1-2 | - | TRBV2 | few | CASSVYSGYGYTF | TGTGCCAGCAGTGTTTACAGCGGCTATGGCTACACCTTC
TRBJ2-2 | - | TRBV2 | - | CASSNGLANTGELFF | TGTGCCAGCAGCAATGGTCTGGCGAACACCGGGGAGCTGTTTTTT
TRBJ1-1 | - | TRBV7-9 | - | CASSGSWGGNTEAFF | TGTGCCAGCAGCGGTAGCTGGGGCGGGAACACTGAAGCTTTCTTT
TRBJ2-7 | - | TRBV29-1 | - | CSVLNTSLEQYF | TGCAGCGTTCTTAATACTAGCCTCGAGCAGTACTTC
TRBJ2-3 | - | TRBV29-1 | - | CSVDGGPADTQYF | TGCAGCGTTGACGGGGGGCCCGCAGATACGCAGTATTTT
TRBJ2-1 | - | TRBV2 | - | CASSDGQPRANEQFF | TGTGCCAGCAGTGACGGCCAGCCACGGGCGAATGAGCAGTTCTTC
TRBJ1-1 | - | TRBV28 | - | CASSTGFNTEAFF | TGTGCCAGCAGCACCGGGTTTAACACTGAAGCTTTCTTT
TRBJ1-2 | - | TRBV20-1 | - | CSVARHYGYTF | TGCAGTGTGGCGAGGCATTATGGCTACACCTTC
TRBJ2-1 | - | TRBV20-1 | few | CSAFTREQFF | TGCAGTGCTTTTACCCGGGAGCAGTTCTTC
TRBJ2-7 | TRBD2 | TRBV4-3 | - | CASSPGTSGGARGDEQYF | TGCGCCAGCAGCCCCGGGACTAGCGGGGGAGCGCGGGGCGACGAGCAGTACTTC
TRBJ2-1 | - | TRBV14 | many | CASSQDRVVSGNEQFF | TGTGCCAGCAGCCAGGACCGGGTCGTAAGTGGCAATGAGCAGTTCTTC
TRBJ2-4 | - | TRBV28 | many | CASPMGGRAKNIQYF | TGTGCCAGCCCAATGGGGGGCAGGGCCAAAAACATTCAGTACTTC
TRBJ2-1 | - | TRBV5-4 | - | CASSLDAGSEQFF | TGTGCCAGCAGCTTGGACGCGGGAAGCGAGCAGTTCTTC
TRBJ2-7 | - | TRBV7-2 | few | CASNHPTYEQYF | TGTGCCAGCAACCACCCCACCTACGAGCAGTACTTC
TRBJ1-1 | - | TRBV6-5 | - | CASSLNRGTEAFF | TGTGCCAGCAGCCTAAACCGGGGAACTGAAGCTTTCTTT
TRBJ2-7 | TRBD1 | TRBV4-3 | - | CASSQDIGTGRYEQYF | TGCGCCAGCAGCCAAGATATTGGGACAGGGCGATACGAGCAGTACTTC
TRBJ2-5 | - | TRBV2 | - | CASGMTKETQYF | TGTGCCAGCGGGATGACTAAGGAGACCCAGTACTTC
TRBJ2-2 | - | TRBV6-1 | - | CASSEDSSLGELFF | TGTGCCAGCAGTGAAGACTCTAGCCTCGGGGAGCTGTTTTTT
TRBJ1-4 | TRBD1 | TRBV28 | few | CASSSPRGQGNEKLFF | TGTGCCAGCAGTTCTCCAAGGGGACAGGGTAATGAAAAACTGTTTTTT
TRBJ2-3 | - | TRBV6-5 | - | CASSSSDTQYF | TGTGCCAGCAGTTCGAGCGATACGCAGTATTTT
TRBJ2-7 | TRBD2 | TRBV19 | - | CASSISTSGSYEQYF | TGTGCCAGTAGTATATCGACTAGCGGGAGCTACGAGCAGTACTTC
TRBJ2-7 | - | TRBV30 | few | CAWSVLRWQAPYEQYF | TGTGCCTGGAGTGTACTCCGGTGGCAGGCACCCTACGAGCAGTACTTC